This T cell receptor (beta chain) was identified during a study of CD8 T cells in ankylosing spondylitis. MiXCR, run by TCRdb on the 5' RACE reads, gives a single entry per CDR3 protein. The data show 25,000 to 35,000 distinct CDR3 sequences, with about 5.6% seen just once and less than 2% held by the top ten. This clonotype was seen ten or more times. CDR3 length: 17 amino acids. Unmatched junction bases numbered 8, after V lost 3 bases and J lost 3 bases. Germline assignment: CDR1 SGDLS and CDR2 YYNGEE. The sample consisted of blood, either unsorted or a sorted T cell fraction (not recorded which). The chain carries TRBV9 and TRBJ2-7; 14 bases are a match to TRBD2. The clonotype originates from a female donor with ankylosing spondylitis or in good health (not recorded which). Here the CDR3 DNA reads TGTGCCAGCAGCGCTGGAGGACTAGCGGGGGGCTACTACGAGCAGTACTTC. Translating gives CASSAGGLAGGYYEQYF.